This T cell receptor (beta chain) derives from a study of graft-versus-host responses after intestinal transplantation (dated by TCRdb to the early 2020s). Regarding the research as a whole: Multivisceral, liver-intestinal, or isolated intestinal transplants were received by the recipients. Samples from a few later patients were sequenced in-house on an Illumina MiSeq with MiXCR processing rather than by the commercial service. Alloreactive clones were identified by sequencing pre-transplant mixed lymphocyte reaction products and comparing these products with unstimulated pre-transplant donor and recipient T cells. Donor T cell macrochimerism was defined as a peak of at least 4% donor T cells among recipient peripheral blood mononuclear cells. Every recipient was given anti-thymocyte globulin induction, followed by around three years of maintenance tacrolimus and steroids. Bulk TCR-beta CDR3 sequencing was used to track graft-versus-host and host-versus-graft alloreactive T cell clones in the graft, circulation and bone marrow after intestinal transplantation. The cohort enrolled 20 to 30 intestinal transplant recipients including one retransplant, and a few patients lacking pretransplant specimens were excluded. Overall study outcomes, separate from this receptor: Early after transplant, peak levels of circulating GvH clones were found to be associated with declines in HvG clones. The conclusions were limited by the relatively low number and heterogeneity of the intestinal transplant patients. GvH clones were found in recipient bone marrow, and some of the GvH clones appeared earlier in ileal mucosa or blood, which is consistent with an intestinal mucosal origin. High GvH to HvG T cell clonal ratios were observed in the allografts of patients with donor T cell macrochimerism.

Intraepithelial and lamina propria lymphocytes were isolated from graft specimens using dithiothreitol, EDTA incubations and collagenase D digestion. Serial intestinal graft biopsy specimens collected up to 600 days after transplant underwent bulk TCR-beta sequencing. Trimming accounts for 1 base at V and 5 bases at J, while the number of junction bases matched to no gene is 2. Per the germline V gene (reference sequence), SEHNR is the CDR1 and FQNEAQ is the CDR2. The CDR3 spans 15 residues, from the cysteine through the phenylalanine. Only the CDR3 DNA stays, 45 bases, in frame from base 1. Library construction relied on the immunoSEQ multiplex PCR assay. Adaptive Biotechnologies carried out high-throughput TCR-beta CDR3 sequencing of genomic DNA for most patients. In the paper's pipeline: Adaptive's ImmunoSEQ software was the source of the TCR sequencing data for 15 to 20 patients, while a few other patients were processed with MiXCR and VDJtools. Because the origin of CDR3 nucleotide sequences shared between donor and recipient could not be assigned, those sequences were removed. At least 2-fold expansion over unstimulated cells and a minimum CFSE-low frequency of 0.002% (template counts) or 0.001% (read counts) were required for clones to be classified as alloreactive. Clones detected in sequenced pre-transplant spleen, lymph node, or MLR CFSE-low populations of the donor or recipient were defined as mappable. The cumulative frequency of alloreactive clones was calculated as a percentage of all sequences, weighted by copy number. The table was pulled from immuneACCESS by TCRdb, which kept in-frame rearrangements only. Such tables lose some clones; where checked, under half of the loss comes from unresolved V genes, and the rest has no known cause. V, J and clone size derive from that table, while D and trimming were established from the DNA sequence. Recorded for this sample are some 66,000 clones; around 90% of them occurred a single time. 1.5% to 2% of the sample lies in the top ten.

Concerning this clone: It has no known antigen specificity. Base qualities are missing; no much larger clone stands one base away.

The chain is assembled from TRBV7-9 and TRBJ1-1; 12 bases in between match TRBD1. The clonotype was recovered from a human patient who received an intestinal transplant, so some T cells may come from the graft donor. The sample here was ileum tissue, taken more than 350 days after transplant. The bases are TGTGCCAGCAGCTTAGGGGACAGGGGGCTGACTGAAGCTTTCTTT. The translation is CASSLGDRGLTEAFF.